These 31 T cell receptor beta chains originate from one sample sequenced in a study of blood T cell repertoires in COVID-19. TCRdb keeps only in-frame clones here, not all; method: immunoSEQ multiplex PCR. The sample has approximately 310,000 clones, about 89% seen once. Sequencing was carried out using PBMCs or T cells enriched from blood (not recorded which). These receptors were obtained from a man aged 55 to 70 who had recovered from COVID-19.

DNA of the CDR3: TGTGCCAGCGAAAGGCGGGCCACAGATACGCAGTATTTT. This codes for CASERRATDTQYF. This chain joins TRBV7-9 and TRBJ2-3; D is possibly TRBD2 (5 bases). Germline CDR1 reads SEHNR; CDR2 reads FQNEAQ (reference sequence). Trimming left V 8 bases short and J 2 bases short, with 11 bases between. CDR3 length equals 13 residues.

The chain links TRBV9 to TRBJ1-6, with a weak D call TRBD1 (5 bases). Trimming took 3 bases from V and 3 from J, leaving 13 bases between them. CDR1 is SGDLS and CDR2 is YYNGEE in the germline V gene. The CDR3 contains 16 residues. The CDR3, as DNA: TGTGCCAGCAGCGCCCCCCAGGGCAACTATAATTCACCCCTCCACTTT. Amino acids: CASSAPQGNYNSPLHF. Complete variable domain (other parts from reference TRBV9 and TRBJ1-6): DSGVTQTPKHLITATGQRVTLRCSPRSGDLSVYWYQQSLDQGLQFLIQYYNGEERAKGNILERFSAQQFPDLHSELNLSSLELGDSALYFCASSAPQGNYNSPLHFGNGTRLTVT.

The chain links TRBV5-1 to TRBJ1-3; D is unresolved. CDR3 size: 16 residues. Per the germline V gene, CDR1 is SGHRS and CDR2 is YFSETQ. V was clipped by 0 bases and J by 1 base, with 11 bases between them. CDR3 region: CASSLAGVNSGNTIYF. Written as DNA, the CDR3 is TGCGCCAGCAGCTTGGCCGGGGTAAATTCTGGAAACACCATATATTTT.

The chain couples TRBV5-1 to TRBJ1-2; a weak D match, TRBD1 (5 bases). The CDR3 is made up of 13 amino acids. The V end was cut by 1 base, the J end by 2 bases, with 6 bases between. CDR1 is SGHRS, CDR2 YFSETQ, per germline. CDR3 region: CASSLRTNYGYTF. As DNA, the CDR3 is TGCGCCAGCAGCTTGCGGACAAACTATGGCTACACCTTC.

The chain joins TRBV7-2 to TRBJ1-6; D perhaps matches TRBD1 (5 bases). Germline V gives CDR1 SGHTA, CDR2 FQGNSA. With 0 bases removed from V and 10 bases from J, the gap between germline ends came to 16 bases. This CDR3 contains 16 residues. The CDR3 sequence is CASSLALRQGGSPLHF. CDR3 nucleotides: TGTGCCAGCAGCTTAGCGTTGAGGCAGGGAGGATCACCCCTCCACTTT.

CDR3 DNA: TGCGCCAGCAGCTTCGCTTGGGACAGGGGATCCTACGAGCAGTACTTC. As protein: CASSFAWDRGSYEQYF. The J gene is TRBJ2-7, the V gene TRBV5-1, with 10 bases lining up with TRBD1. Germline V lookup: CDR1 SGHRS, CDR2 YFSETQ. V shed 2 bases, J shed 1 base, and the junction held 6 bases outside the gene matches. The CDR3 sequence is 16 residues long.

The gene calls are TRBV29-1 and TRBJ2-1; 10 bases agree with TRBD1. Germline CDR1 reads SQVTM; CDR2 reads ANQGSEA. Trimming removed 6 bases from V and 5 bases from J; junction bases left unmatched: 7. The CDR3 is 14 residues long. The CDR3 loop reads CSVARGTGDNEQFF. CDR3 in DNA: TGCAGCGTCGCCCGCGGGACAGGGGACAATGAGCAGTTCTTC.

The chain uses TRBV11-2 and TRBJ2-7, with 9 positions matching TRBD2. The CDR3 consists of 16 residues. The V segment lost 1 base and the J segment 1 base; nucleotides outside the gene matches: 5. Germline loops: CDR1 SGHAT, CDR2 FQNNGV. The CDR3 DNA is TGTGCCAGCAGCTTAGGCCAGACTAGCGGATCCTACGAGCAGTACTTC. Translating it yields CASSLGQTSGSYEQYF.

V and J are TRBV6-5 and TRBJ1-1, with 7 bases identical to TRBD1. This CDR3 is built from 14 residues. Germline V gene data show CDR1 as MNHEY and CDR2 as SVGAGI. Trimming at V came to 10 bases and at J to 3 bases, leaving 11 bases not matched to a gene. CDR3 protein: CATHRGLRDTEAFF. CDR3 coding DNA: TGTGCCACCCACAGGGGACTCAGGGACACTGAAGCTTTCTTT.

V is TRBV4-3 and J is TRBJ2-7, with D uncertain. Looked up from germline, CDR1 is LGHNA and CDR2 is YSLEER. The germline V and J ends were trimmed by 0 bases and 3 bases, with 12 bases remaining between them. The CDR3 runs to 15 residues. The CDR3 is CASSQDFTAFYEQYF. The DNA for the CDR3 is TGCGCCAGCAGCCAAGATTTTACAGCCTTCTACGAGCAGTACTTC.

This clone was counted only a few times. The same CDR3 also results from other DNA sequences found in this sample. The gene calls are TRBV7-3 and TRBJ2-3; TRBD2 agrees at 12 bases. This CDR3 contains 15 residues. In germline, CDR1 is SGHTA, CDR2 FQGTGA. V was pared by 3 bases and J by 4 bases, with 2 bases of the junction left unmatched. CDR3 coding DNA: TGTGCCAGCAGCTTGACTAGCGGGAGATCAGATACGCAGTATTTT. This encodes CASSLTSGRSDTQYF.

The chain has TRBV19 and TRBJ2-5; tentative D call: TRBD1 (7 bases). Germline assignment: CDR1 LNHDA and CDR2 SQIVND (reference sequence). The CDR3 length is 16 residues. Trimming stripped 6 bases from V and 4 bases from J, with 21 bases between. The CDR3 nucleotides read TGTGCCAGTAGAAAGGGGAGGATCCCAGGGGGAGAGACCCAGTACTTC. Translated, it gives CASRKGRIPGGETQYF.

The rearrangement joins TRBV2 to TRBJ2-5, with unresolved D. This CDR3 comprises 13 residues. V was pared by 10 bases and J by 4 bases, with 16 bases between. Germline V gene sequence: CDR1 SNHLY, CDR2 FYNNEI. Here the CDR3 DNA reads TGTGCCACCCAATCCCTAGGCCCAGAGACCCAGTACTTC. Translation: CATQSLGPETQYF.

J is TRBJ2-7 and V is TRBV7-2; 7 nucleotides agree with TRBD2. The junction had 18 bases not matched to a gene; V was cut back by 4 bases and J by 3 bases. CDR3 length: 18 residues. Germline CDR1 reads SGHTA; CDR2 reads FQGNSA. Here the CDR3 reads CASSSQRGGLEGDYEQYF. CDR3 in DNA: TGTGCCAGCAGCTCCCAGCGGGGTGGATTAGAAGGTGACTACGAGCAGTACTTC.

This clone was observed a handful of times. The chain joins TRBV11-2 to TRBJ1-1; TRBD1 matches 8 bases. CDR1 is SGHAT and CDR2 is FQNNGV in the germline V gene. The CDR3 loop spans 15 amino acids. Trimming removed 6 bases from V and 1 base from J; junction bases left unmatched: 7. The CDR3, as DNA: TGTGCCAGCAGGAAAAGAACAGGGGGGAACACTGAAGCTTTCTTT. It yields the protein CASRKRTGGNTEAFF.

V and J are TRBV4-1 and TRBJ2-7; D is ambiguous. The CDR3 is 14 amino acids. V was trimmed by 4 bases and J by 2 bases, leaving 12 bases between them. The germline gives CDR1 MGHRA, CDR2 YSYEKL. Here the CDR3 reads CASSPNVSPYEQYF. The CDR3 coding sequence is TGCGCCAGCAGCCCGAACGTAAGCCCCTACGAGCAGTACTTC.

This sequence joins TRBV2 and TRBJ1-1; no reliable D call. Trimming removed 3 bases at V and 11 bases at J, with 10 bases between. This CDR3 has 11 residues. Germline CDR1 and CDR2: SNHLY and FYNNEI. CDR3 nucleotide sequence: TGTGCCAGCAGTGACGAGGCTTTGGCTTTCTTT. Its protein product is CASSDEALAFF.

J is TRBJ2-3 and V is TRBV24-1; no clear D. The germline V gene has CDR1 KGHDR and CDR2 SFDVKD. This CDR3 has 15 residues. Trimming took 3 bases from V and 1 from J, leaving 10 bases between them. CDR3 loop: CATSDNQAGTDTQYF. The CDR3 DNA reads as TGTGCCACCAGTGATAACCAGGCCGGCACAGATACGCAGTATTTT.

This rearrangement joins TRBV7-6 to TRBJ1-3; D call uncertain. V was trimmed by 5 bases and J by 0 bases, leaving 11 bases between them. The CDR3 extends over 15 amino acids. Per the germline V gene, CDR1 is SGHVS and CDR2 is FNYEAQ. CDR3 residues: CASSKYGVSGNTIYF. The CDR3 DNA is TGTGCCAGCAGCAAGTACGGGGTCTCTGGAAACACCATATATTTT.

The table lists this clone with a count of one. J is TRBJ2-2 and V is TRBV5-1, with 13 bases aligning to TRBD2. The V gene end was trimmed by 1 base and the J gene end by 6 bases; junction bases not matched to a gene: 6. Germline V gene data show CDR1 as SGHRS and CDR2 as YFSETQ. CDR3 size: 17 residues. The CDR3 DNA is TGCGCCAGCAGCTTGTATGGGACTAGCGGGAATGCCGGGGAGCTGTTTTTT. Translating gives CASSLYGTSGNAGELFF.

CDR3 sequence: CASSVSGRHNEQFF. The DNA for the CDR3 is TGTGCCAGCAGCGTAAGCGGGAGGCACAATGAGCAGTTCTTC. The chain is built from TRBV9 and TRBJ2-1, with 9 bases identical to TRBD2. The V segment lost 1 base and the J segment 5 bases; nucleotides outside the gene matches: 1. The CDR3 totals 14 residues. CDR1 is SGDLS and CDR2 is YYNGEE in the germline V gene. Supplemented by reference TRBV9 and TRBJ2-1, the full variable domain reads DSGVTQTPKHLITATGQRVTLRCSPRSGDLSVYWYQQSLDQGLQFLIQYYNGEERAKGNILERFSAQQFPDLHSELNLSSLELGDSALYFCASSVSGRHNEQFFGPGTRLTVL.

The chain combines TRBV3-1 (or the pseudogene TRBV3-2) with TRBJ1-1, with D possibly TRBD1 on 6 matching bases. Per germline, CDR1 LGHDT and CDR2 YNNKEL (reference sequence). V was cut by 2 bases and J by 3 bases, with 16 bases left in between. This CDR3 region has 16 residues. CDR3 amino acids: CASSQSYDRQHTEAFF. DNA for the CDR3: TGTGCCAGCAGCCAAAGTTATGACAGGCAGCACACTGAAGCTTTCTTT.

This rearrangement joins TRBV6-5 to TRBJ1-4; no firm D call. Trimming took 0 bases from V and 4 from J, leaving 9 bases between them. Germline CDR1 MNHEY, CDR2 SVGAGI. There are 15 residues in the CDR3. The CDR3 reads CASSYSSSYNEKLFF. DNA of the CDR3: TGTGCCAGCAGTTACTCCTCCAGTTATAATGAAAAACTGTTTTTT.

CDR3 sequence (DNA): TGTGCCAGCAGCCCGGCGGTCAGTACACCCCCCTACGAGCAGTACTTC. This sequence encodes CASSPAVSTPPYEQYF. The chain carries TRBV5-5 and TRBJ2-7; D call uncertain. V dropped 4 bases and J dropped 2 bases, with 19 bases sitting between them. From germline, CDR1 is SGHKS and CDR2 YYEKEE (reference sequence). CDR3 length: 16 amino acids.

The chain carries TRBV5-8 and TRBJ2-7; perhaps TRBD1 as D (5 bases). The CDR3 has 16 residues. Trimming removed 6 bases from V and 2 bases from J, with 21 bases in between. Per germline, CDR1 SGHTS and CDR2 YDEGEE. The DNA for the CDR3 is TGTGCCAGCAATTCAGTGGCAGGTTTGGGGCCCTACGAGCAGTACTTC. Its translation: CASNSVAGLGPYEQYF.

This rearrangement joins TRBV10-2 to TRBJ1-2, with 10 nucleotides matching TRBD1. The germline CDR1 and CDR2 sequences are WSHSY and SAAADI. The V segment lost 6 bases and the J segment 8 bases; nucleotides outside the gene matches: 12. CDR3 size: 15 residues. The CDR3 DNA is TGCGCCAGCAGAGCATCCCGACAGGGGGCTCGGGGCTACACCTTC. It codes for CASRASRQGARGYTF.

This chain joins TRBV6-5 and TRBJ1-4; maybe TRBD1 (5 bases). CDR1 is MNHEY, CDR2 SVGAGI, per germline. This CDR3 has 15 amino acids. V dropped 2 bases and J dropped 2 bases, with 9 bases sitting between them. The CDR3 DNA follows: TGTGCCAGCAGTTACCCGGGGGTGACTAATGAAAAACTGTTTTTT. It specifies CASSYPGVTNEKLFF.

The CDR3 nucleotides read TGTGCCAGCAGCTTAAGGGACAGCCAGAAGAACACTGAAGCTTTCTTT. It yields the protein CASSLRDSQKNTEAFF. This chain connects TRBV7-9 to TRBJ1-1; 7 positions agree with TRBD1. CDR1 is SEHNR and CDR2 is FQNEAQ in the germline V gene (reference sequence). J lost 1 base, V lost 2 bases, and 7 bases had no gene match. This CDR3 region has 16 residues.

The chain combines TRBV6-4 with TRBJ2-7; D perhaps matches TRBD2 (5 bases). CDR3 size: 14 residues. The germline gives CDR1 MRHNA, CDR2 SNTAGT. The germline V and J ends were trimmed by 2 bases and 2 bases, with 10 bases remaining between them. CDR3 sequence reads: CASSDRLRAYEQYF. In nucleotides, the CDR3 is TGTGCCAGCAGTGACCGACTACGGGCCTACGAGCAGTACTTC.

The chain links TRBV9 to TRBJ1-2; 9 bases are shared with TRBD1. The germline V gene encodes CDR1 SGDLS and CDR2 YYNGEE. This CDR3 spans 14 amino acids. Trimming removed 6 bases from V and 7 bases from J; junction bases left unmatched: 10. CDR3 loop: CASTGDRASGGYTF. In DNA form, the CDR3 reads TGTGCCAGCACCGGGGACAGGGCGTCGGGTGGCTACACCTTC.

This chain connects TRBV7-9 to TRBJ2-3; D is unresolved. The CDR3 length is 16 residues. V dropped 1 base and J dropped 4 bases, with 15 bases sitting between them. CDR1 and CDR2 (germline): SEHNR, FQNEAQ (reference sequence). The CDR3 nucleotides read TGTGCCAGCAGCTTAGATTGGCGGCCCGGCCCAGATACGCAGTATTTT. Translating gives CASSLDWRPGPDTQYF.